These 27 T cell receptor beta chains originate from one sample sequenced in a study of regulatory T cells in long-lasting Graves disease. HTBI primers from iRepertoire and Arm-PCR of CDR3 regions yielded the TCR beta libraries. TCRdb recomputed calls from the multiplex PCR reads with MiXCR, one row per CDR3 protein. The sample shows hundreds of thousands of distinct CDR3 sequences, less than 15% of them seen only once. Time point noted: newly diagnosed GD, antithyroid drugs for less than 3 months. RNA from PBMCs was the source of the TCR library. The same sample was also used in a study of T cells in Graves' hyperthyroidism and ophthalmopathy.

The source material was peripheral blood mononuclear cells (PBMCs), sampled at new diagnosis, from a patient treated with antithyroid drugs. Receptors were obtained from a young man with Graves disease.

This clonotype was seen repeatedly, ten times or more. J is TRBJ2-5 and V is TRBV7-2; TRBD2 aligns across 10 bases. The length of the CDR3 is 15 residues. Germline values: CDR1 SGHTA, CDR2 FQGNSA. With V trimmed by 5 bases and J by 4 bases, 7 bases remained unmatched. As DNA, the CDR3 is TGTGCCAGCAGCATCTCTAGCGGGAGAATAGAGACCCAGTACTTC. It is translated as CASSISSGRIETQYF.

The sample holds many counts of this clonotype. The rearrangement links TRBV30 to TRBJ1-1, with D uncertain. Germline assignment: CDR1 GTSNPN and CDR2 SVGIG (reference sequence). CDR3 size: 13 residues. The V and J ends lost 4 bases and 4 bases respectively, with 13 bases between them. In nucleotides, the CDR3 is TGTGCCTGGAAGGCGGCGAGAACCACTGAAGCTTTCTTT. It codes for CAWKAARTTEAFF.

There are a few counts of this clonotype. The chain couples TRBV29-1 to TRBJ2-7, with 12 bases matching TRBD1. Per germline, CDR1 SQVTM and CDR2 ANQGSEA. J gave up 5 bases and V 6 bases, and 5 bases lay outside the gene matches. There are 13 residues in the CDR3. DNA of the CDR3: TGCAGCGTCGGGGACAGGGGGCAAAACGAGCAGTACTTC. It encodes CSVGDRGQNEQYF.

This clonotype was observed a few times. The gene calls are TRBV30 and TRBJ2-5; 14 positions match TRBD2. With V trimmed by 5 bases and J by 4 bases, 9 bases remained unmatched. The CDR3 sequence is 16 residues long. The germline gives CDR1 GTSNPN, CDR2 SVGIG (reference sequence). CDR3 sequence: CAWPGTSGRARETQYF. CDR3 nucleotide sequence: TGTGCCTGGCCGGGGACTAGCGGGAGAGCGAGAGAGACCCAGTACTTC.

This clonotype was detected ten times or more. The chain links TRBV28 to TRBJ2-1, with 9 bases matching TRBD2. After removal of 8 bases from V and 7 bases from J, the junction contained 6 bases not matched to a gene. There are 13 residues in the CDR3. CDR1 and CDR2 (germline): MDHEN, SYDVKM. CDR3 sequence reads: CASLAGVENEQFF. The CDR3 nucleotides are TGTGCCAGCTTAGCGGGAGTGGAAAATGAGCAGTTCTTC. The entire variable domain, with the rest obtained from reference TRBV28 and TRBJ2-1, is as follows: DVKVTQSSRYLVKRTGEKVFLECVQDMDHENMFWYRQDPGLGLRLIYFSYDVKMKEKGDIPEGYSVSREKKERFSLILESASTNQTSMYLCASLAGVENEQFFGPGTRLTVL.

V and J are TRBV20-1 and TRBJ2-1, with 9 nucleotides matching TRBD1. Germline-derived CDR1 and CDR2 are DFQATT and SNEGSKA (reference sequence). The CDR3 is 15 residues long. J gave up 10 bases and V 2 bases, and 12 bases lay outside the gene matches. The CDR3 is CSARIPGQGVREQFF. The CDR3 region has the DNA TGCAGTGCTAGAATCCCGGGACAGGGCGTCAGAGAGCAGTTCTTC.

The table lists this clonotype with many counts. The rearrangement links TRBV12-3 or TRBV12-4 to TRBJ2-5; D is ambiguous. The V gene lost 2 bases and the J gene lost 4 bases, with 8 bases spanning the gap. The CDR3 runs to 13 residues. The CDR3, as DNA: TGTGCCAGCAGTTTATCTCGTCTAGAGACCCAGTACTTC. Protein sequence: CASSLSRLETQYF.

The CDR3: CASSRRFQETQYF. CDR3 DNA sequence: TGTGCCAGCAGTCGGCGGTTCCAAGAGACCCAGTACTTC. The chain recombines TRBV27 with TRBJ2-5; no firm D call. This CDR3 is built from 13 residues. The germline V gene encodes CDR1 MNHEY and CDR2 SMNVEV (reference sequence). With 5 bases removed from V and 1 base from J, the gap between germline ends came to 8 bases.

This clonotype was seen repeatedly, ten times or more. A junction end diverges from the germline sequence, so it may reflect a read error. The V gene is TRBV5-1, the J gene TRBJ2-3; D is ambiguous. The CDR3 is 14 amino acids. The germline gives CDR1 SGHRS, CDR2 YFSETQ. Here the CDR3 DNA reads TGTGCCAGCTCATCCGGAAGATTGACAGATACGCAGTATTTT. This translates into CASSSGRLTDTQYF.

This clonotype was seen ten or more times. The genes are TRBV28 and TRBJ2-5, with 8 bases lining up with TRBD1. The CDR3 sequence is 15 residues long. Germline trimming cut 5 bases from V and 5 bases from J; bases unmatched to any gene: 10. Germline CDR1 and CDR2: MDHEN and SYDVKM. The CDR3 sequence is CASSPRQGAVETQYF. For the CDR3, the DNA is TGTGCCAGCAGTCCACGGCAGGGGGCGGTCGAGACCCAGTACTTC. Looking up the rest from reference TRBV28 and TRBJ2-5 gives the full variable domain: DVKVTQSSRYLVKRTGEKVFLECVQDMDHENMFWYRQDPGLGLRLIYFSYDVKMKEKGDIPEGYSVSREKKERFSLILESASTNQTSMYLCASSPRQGAVETQYFGPGTRLLVL.

This clonotype has only a few counts. The V call is TRBV27, the J call TRBJ2-1, with D unclear. The CDR3 extends over 14 amino acids. Germline V gene data show CDR1 as MNHEY and CDR2 as SMNVEV (reference sequence). The V and J ends lost 4 bases and 4 bases respectively, with 11 bases between them. The CDR3 nucleotides are TGTGCCAGCAGTTCGGAAGACCCATACAATGAGCAGTTCTTC. This encodes CASSSEDPYNEQFF.

This clonotype was detected many times. The V gene is TRBV9, the J gene TRBJ1-4; no firm D call. Germline-derived CDR1 and CDR2 are SGDLS and YYNGEE. This CDR3 spans 14 amino acids. Trimming cost V 4 bases and J 4 bases, with 11 bases left between them. CDR3 sequence: CASSSGRNNEKLFF. The DNA of the CDR3 is TGTGCCAGCAGCTCGGGCAGGAATAATGAAAAACTGTTTTTT.

This clonotype was seen a handful of times. In DNA, the CDR3 is TGTGCCAGCAGCCGAGCGGGGGAGGCAGAGACCCAGTACTTC. This encodes CASSRAGEAETQYF. The chain links TRBV3-1 to TRBJ2-5; 8 nucleotides agree with TRBD2. There are 14 residues in the CDR3. The V gene's germline CDR1 is LGHDT and CDR2 YNNKEL (reference sequence). Germline trimming cut 4 bases from V and 4 bases from J; bases unmatched to any gene: 5.

This clonotype was seen ten or more times. This chain joins TRBV6-5 and TRBJ1-4; no firm D call. Germline CDR1 and CDR2: MNHEY and SVGAGI. V lost 0 bases, J lost 8 bases, and 13 bases lay in between. CDR3 length: 15 amino acids. In DNA form, the CDR3 reads TGTGCCAGCAGTTACTCAACCCCGCGGAAGGAAAAACTGTTTTTT. Protein product: CASSYSTPRKEKLFF.

This clonotype was seen a few times. The chain employs TRBV4-1 and TRBJ1-5; 8 bases map to TRBD1. The CDR3 sequence is 14 residues long. CDR1 MGHRA and CDR2 YSYEKL come from the germline V gene. Trimming removed 3 bases from V and 5 bases from J; junction bases left unmatched: 3. For the CDR3, the DNA is TGCGCCAGCAGCCAGGGACAGGCCGATCAGCCCCAGCATTTT. This sequence encodes CASSQGQADQPQHF.

This clonotype was recorded many times. The chain employs TRBV27 and TRBJ1-1; 7 bases line up with TRBD1. V was clipped by 2 bases and J by 5 bases; unmatched bases: 8. Germline V CDR1 and CDR2: MNHEY, SMNVEV (reference sequence). This CDR3 comprises 15 residues. CDR3 DNA sequence: TGTGCCAGCAGTTTAAAAGGAGCAGGGGGGACTGAAGCTTTCTTT. Residues: CASSLKGAGGTEAFF.

As for this clonotype: Germline and junction disagree at one end, which may indicate a read error. The J gene is TRBJ2-2, the V gene TRBV29-1; 8 nucleotides align to TRBD1. Looked up from germline, CDR1 is SQVTM and CDR2 is ANQGSEA. The CDR3 covers 17 residues. The CDR3 sequence is CGVGGTGRTTNTGELFF. CDR3 in DNA: TGCGGCGTCGGCGGGACAGGCCGAACCACGAACACCGGGGAGCTGTTTTTT.

This clonotype was counted a few times. A much larger clone differs from this one at a single base, so this may be a read error. The chain couples TRBV7-9 to TRBJ2-3, with unresolved D. The CDR3 runs 13 residues. V shed 1 base and J shed 4 bases, with 6 bases lying between them. The V gene's germline CDR1 is SEHNR and CDR2 FQNEAQ (reference sequence). The CDR3, as DNA: TGTGCCAGCAGCTTAGATTCGGCAGATACGCAGTATTTT. Its translation: CASSLDSADTQYF.

To note about this clonotype: A read error may produce the germline difference seen at one junction end. The V call is TRBV6-2 or TRBV6-3, the J call TRBJ2-1; TRBD2 matches at 10 bases. The length of the CDR3 is 15 residues. The germline V gene encodes CDR1 MNHEY and CDR2 SVGEGT. The CDR3, as DNA: TGTGCCAGCAGTCCTAGCGGGAGAATCCACAATGAGCAGCTCTTC. This translates into CASSPSGRIHNEQLF.

Details on this clonotype: Being one base from a much bigger clone, this may be a read error. The chain is built from TRBV18 and TRBJ2-1; 11 nucleotides line up with TRBD1. The CDR3 has 16 residues. Looked up from germline, CDR1 is KGHSH and CDR2 is LQKENI. The CDR3 spells CASTPGQGATYNEQFF. CDR3 nucleotides: TGTGCCAGCACACCAGGACAGGGGGCCACCTACAATGAGCAGTTCTTC.

This clonotype was seen only a few times. The chain recombines TRBV4-1 with TRBJ2-1; 11 nucleotides match TRBD2. Germline V gene lookup returns CDR1 MGHRA and CDR2 YSYEKL. J lost 0 bases, V lost 4 bases, and 11 bases had no gene match. This CDR3 region has 19 residues. DNA for the CDR3: TGCGCCAGCAGCCGGGGTCGACTAGCGGGAATCGTCTCCTACAATGAGCAGTTCTTC. Translation gives CASSRGRLAGIVSYNEQFF.

This clonotype was seen at least ten times. The chain couples TRBV4-1 to TRBJ1-1; a possible D gene is TRBD1 (5 bases). The CDR3 is 14 residues long. With 1 base removed from V and 3 bases from J, the gap between germline ends came to 9 bases. Germline CDR1 is MGHRA and CDR2 is YSYEKL. The CDR3 DNA follows: TGCGCCAGCAGCCAAGTACAGGAGGACACTGAAGCTTTCTTT. Amino acid sequence: CASSQVQEDTEAFF.

This clonotype was seen more than once but under ten times. The V gene is TRBV7-2, the J gene TRBJ1-2; no clear D. V lost 5 bases, J lost 6 bases, and 13 bases lay in between. CDR3 length: 13 amino acids. CDR1 and CDR2 from the germline V gene are SGHTA and FQGNSA. This CDR3 is CASSPGWPDGYTF. CDR3 coding DNA: TGTGCCAGCAGCCCCGGCTGGCCGGATGGCTACACCTTC.

Ten or more counts support this clonotype. The J gene is TRBJ2-1, the V gene TRBV7-8; no definite D call. CDR3 length: 13 residues. V dropped 2 bases and J dropped 9 bases, with 11 bases sitting between them. The V gene's germline CDR1 is SGHVS and CDR2 FQNEAQ. The DNA of the CDR3 is TGTGCCAGCAGCTTATCTCTCCTAGTTGAGCAGTTCTTC. Translation: CASSLSLLVEQFF.

This clonotype was found many times. The V gene is TRBV3-1, the J gene TRBJ1-5; D unclear. The CDR3 covers 15 residues. Trimming left V 0 bases short and J 4 bases short, with 10 bases between. Germline V gene sequence: CDR1 LGHDT, CDR2 YNNKEL (reference sequence). The CDR3 DNA is TGTGCCAGCAGCCAAGAGGTCACAGCGAATCAGCCCCAGCATTTT. Protein sequence: CASSQEVTANQPQHF.

As regards this clonotype: This may be a read error, as it is one base from a much larger clone. No conserved phenylalanine or tryptophan is present at the end of the CDR3, so a read error is the likely explanation. The chain links TRBV7-2 to TRBJ1-2; TRBD1 matches 7 bases. After removal of 5 bases from V and 0 bases from J, the junction contained 9 bases not matched to a gene. CDR3 length equals 16 residues. Germline V gene sequence: CDR1 SGHTA, CDR2 FQGNSA. The CDR3 here is CASSLTGYETNYGYTL. In nucleotides, the CDR3 is TGTGCCAGCAGCCTGACAGGGTACGAGACTAACTATGGCTACACCCTC.

This clonotype was observed many times. The chain links TRBV6-1 to TRBJ2-5; 8 bases line up with TRBD2. After removal of 8 bases from V and 5 bases from J, the junction contained 13 bases not matched to a gene. This CDR3 region has 15 residues. CDR1 and CDR2 (germline): MNHNS, SASEGT. For the CDR3, the DNA is TGTGCCAGCCATTGGAGAGCGGGGGCCGGTGAGACCCAGTACTTC. This sequence encodes CASHWRAGAGETQYF.